The rows below give T cell receptor beta chains drawn from one sample of a study of CXCR3-negative and CXCR3-positive naive CD8 T cells. TCRdb reanalyzed the 5' RACE reads, giving one entry per CDR3 protein sequence and no DNA. This repertoire includes tens of thousands of distinct CDR3 sequences. Sequenced material: memory CD8+ T cells from blood. These TCRs come from a human donor in good health. Some clones in this sample may be carry-over from other donors' samples. Each CDR3 is given with its conserved first and last residue.

j_call | v_call | cdr3_aa
TRBJ2-2 | TRBV7-3 | CASSGDTGELFF
TRBJ2-2 | TRBV20-1 | CSALRGDHGELFF
TRBJ2-2 | TRBV12-3/TRBV12-4 | CASSWQQSTGELFF
TRBJ2-1 | TRBV4-1 | CASSQVPFGGGALNEQFF
TRBJ2-3 | TRBV28 | CASSSPNRGKTTDTQYF
TRBJ2-3 | TRBV21-1 | CASSNSAGDSIYTQYF
TRBJ1-2 | TRBV4-2 | CASSQEGTVNYGYTF
TRBJ2-1 | TRBV11-2 | CASREGTGVDEQFF
TRBJ2-7 | TRBV7-2 | CASSTPGLDYEQYF
TRBJ2-1 | TRBV28 | CASSLWRTSANEQFF
TRBJ1-5 | TRBV28 | CAGSLGRQPQHF
TRBJ2-1 | TRBV20-1 | CSVPPLAGDYNEQFF
TRBJ1-1 | TRBV20-1 | CSARVSDTEAFF
TRBJ2-1 | TRBV6-2/TRBV6-3 | CASSYSGAYNEQFF
TRBJ2-1 | TRBV7-3 | CASSLDRSGDYNEQFF